Below are 28 T cell receptor beta chains sequenced from a single sample in a study of CXCR3-negative and CXCR3-positive naive CD8 T cells (dated 2019 in TCRdb). Overall study results and their limits: TRB CDR3s from CXCR3-positive naive cells showed higher hydrophobicity (lower Kidera factor 4), lower energy, and higher strength and volume indices than CXCR3-negative naive cells.

The listed sequencing device is NextSeq 550. The Human TCR Profiling Kit (MiLaboratory) was used to prepare UMI-labeled 5' RACE TRB cDNA libraries. Based on TCRdb reprocessing of the reads, there is one entry per CDR3 protein sequence, and DNA is missing. The sample's table covers over 95,000 distinct CDR3 sequences. The top ten clonotypes cover about 0.35% of the sample. The antigens for these receptors are not known. Sequenced: naive CXCR3+ CD8+ T cells from blood. Reading the label with the study, this specimen's cell subset or site is: CD45RO-CCR7+CD27+CD95- naive CD8+ T cells expressing CXCR3 (TNR3+). These receptor sequences come from a human donor in good health. Some clones in this sample may be carry-over from other donors' samples.

The chain carries TRBV2 and TRBJ2-2; TCRdb lists TRBD2, though no DNA is available to test this call. This CDR3 contains 14 residues. Germline values: CDR1 SNHLY, CDR2 FYNNEI. Here the CDR3 reads CASSEMVAPGELFF.

CDR3 protein: CASSQVGQGGEQYF. The chain uses TRBV4-3 and TRBJ2-7; checking the TCRdb D call of TRBD1 is not possible without DNA. The CDR3 loop spans 14 amino acids. Germline CDR1 is LGHNA and CDR2 is YSLEER.

V and J are TRBV24-1 and TRBJ2-5. The CDR3 extends over 12 amino acids. Germline V lookup: CDR1 KGHDR, CDR2 SFDVKD. Here the CDR3 reads CATSVGTGTQYF.

The rearrangement links TRBV28 to TRBJ2-2; no DNA is available, so the TRBD1 call from TCRdb remains unchecked. There are 17 residues in the CDR3. Germline loops: CDR1 MDHEN, CDR2 SYDVKM. The CDR3 reads CASSLILRTGNTGELFF.

This rearrangement joins TRBV19 to TRBJ1-3. The CDR3 is made up of 14 amino acids. The germline V gene has CDR1 LNHDA and CDR2 SQIVND (reference sequence). CDR3 amino acids: CASSITASGNTIYF.

This chain uses TRBV12-3 or TRBV12-4 with TRBJ2-7. CDR3 length: 14 amino acids. The CDR3 reads CASSFGVFSYEQYF.

The genes are TRBV6-2 or TRBV6-3 and TRBJ1-6. Germline assignment: CDR1 MNHEY and CDR2 SVGEGT. This CDR3 region has 18 residues. The CDR3 sequence is CASSYYHSGSSYNSPLHF.

V and J are TRBV6-5 and TRBJ2-7. The CDR3 sequence is 14 residues long. Germline CDR1 MNHEY, CDR2 SVGAGI. CDR3 amino acids: CASSYGSKPYEQYF.

The genes are TRBV25-1 and TRBJ2-2. Germline V lookup: CDR1 MGHDK, CDR2 SYGVNS. The length of the CDR3 is 14 residues. CDR3 residues: CASRELLNTGELFF.

The V and J genes are TRBV6-5 and TRBJ2-2; TCRdb reports TRBD1, a call that lacks DNA to check it against. The CDR3 extends over 14 amino acids. Germline V gene data show CDR1 as MNHEY and CDR2 as SVGAGI. The CDR3 sequence is CASGAGSATGELFF.

J is TRBJ2-1 and V is TRBV2; TCRdb's D call, TRBD2, is unchecked because there is no DNA. The CDR3 is 15 amino acids. CDR1 is SNHLY and CDR2 is FYNNEI in the germline V gene. The CDR3 loop is CASSRPRVLYNEQFF.

The CDR3 region is CASSRFYRGLRSNQPQHF. The V and J genes are TRBV12-3 or TRBV12-4 and TRBJ1-5; the TRBD1 assignment by TCRdb is unverifiable without DNA. The length of the CDR3 is 18 residues.

The chain has TRBV28 and TRBJ2-7; the TCRdb call, TRBD2, lacks DNA for checking. Germline V lookup: CDR1 MDHEN, CDR2 SYDVKM. CDR3 length: 18 amino acids. CDR3: CASSFPALPSGRVNEQYF. The whole variable domain, filled in from reference TRBV28 and TRBJ2-7, reads DVKVTQSSRYLVKRTGEKVFLECVQDMDHENMFWYRQDPGLGLRLIYFSYDVKMKEKGDIPEGYSVSREKKERFSLILESASTNQTSMYLCASSFPALPSGRVNEQYFGPGTRLTVT.

The chain joins TRBV29-1 to TRBJ2-5; TCRdb reports TRBD1, a call that lacks DNA to check it against. There are 14 residues in the CDR3. Germline CDR1 and CDR2: SQVTM and ANQGSEA. CDR3 in amino acids: CSVAGDRLEETQYF. The full variable domain, its missing parts supplied by reference TRBV29-1 and TRBJ2-5, is SAVISQKPSRDICQRGTSLTIQCQVDSQVTMMFWYRQQPGQSLTLIATANQGSEATYESGFVIDKFPISRPNLTFSTLTVSNMSPEDSSIYLCSVAGDRLEETQYFGPGTRLLVL.

The J gene is TRBJ2-1, the V gene TRBV24-1; absent DNA, TCRdb's TRBD1 call cannot be checked. The length of the CDR3 is 14 residues. Germline V gene data show CDR1 as KGHDR and CDR2 as SFDVKD. The CDR3 sequence: CATSDATGYNEQFF.

V usage is TRBV27 and J usage is TRBJ2-7. In germline, CDR1 is MNHEY, CDR2 SMNVEV (reference sequence). This CDR3 is built from 15 residues. The chain's CDR3 is CASSLFGTASYEQYF.

The chain combines TRBV28 with TRBJ2-7. CDR1 and CDR2 (germline): MDHEN, SYDVKM. The CDR3 is 11 amino acids. The CDR3 reads CASRKDHEQYF.

The chain combines TRBV11-2 with TRBJ2-7. Germline V CDR1 and CDR2: SGHAT, FQNNGV. The CDR3 length is 13 residues. The CDR3 protein is CASSLGVTYEQYF.

The CDR3 here is CASSFSTSGGYNEQFF. The chain employs TRBV2 and TRBJ2-1; TCRdb's D call, TRBD2, is unchecked because there is no DNA. This CDR3 contains 16 residues. Germline V gene lookup returns CDR1 SNHLY and CDR2 FYNNEI. The full variable domain, rest sourced from reference TRBV2 and TRBJ2-1, is EPEVTQTPSHQVTQMGQEVILRCVPISNHLYFYWYRQILGQKVEFLVSFYNNEISEKSEIFDDQFSVERPDGSNFTLKIRSTKLEDSAMYFCASSFSTSGGYNEQFFGPGTRLTVL.

The J gene is TRBJ2-7, the V gene TRBV5-5; TCRdb returns TRBD2, unconfirmable since there is no DNA. In germline, CDR1 is SGHKS, CDR2 YYEKEE (reference sequence). The CDR3 runs 15 residues. CDR3 sequence: CASTLVPDGAYEQYF.

The chain has TRBV6-5 and TRBJ2-1; without DNA, the TCRdb call of TRBD2 cannot be checked. The CDR3 consists of 20 residues. Per germline, CDR1 MNHEY and CDR2 SVGAGI. The CDR3 sequence is CASSYFPNHRLAHNYNEQFF.

The chain joins TRBV24-1 to TRBJ2-2. The CDR3 spans 14 residues. The germline CDR1 and CDR2 sequences are KGHDR and SFDVKD. CDR3 sequence: CATSDSGYTGELFF.

J is TRBJ2-3 and V is TRBV29-1; TCRdb's D call, TRBD1, is unchecked because there is no DNA. Germline V CDR1 and CDR2: SQVTM, ANQGSEA. This CDR3 region has 17 residues. This CDR3 is CSVETGQGFPSTDTQYF.

V gene TRBV7-6 combines with J gene TRBJ2-1; TCRdb outputs TRBD2, but without DNA this stays unchecked. Germline CDR1 and CDR2: SGHVS and FNYEAQ. The CDR3 runs 18 residues. The CDR3 spells CASSLVRTSLSSYNEQFF. Full variable domain (rest looked up from reference TRBV7-6 and TRBJ2-1): GAGVSQSPRYKVTKRGQDVALRCDPISGHVSLYWYRQALGQGPEFLTYFNYEAQQDKSGLPNDRFSAERPEGSISTLTIQRTEQRDSAMYRCASSLVRTSLSSYNEQFFGPGTRLTVL.

The chain recombines TRBV29-1 with TRBJ2-1; checking the TCRdb D call of TRBD1 is not possible without DNA. Germline CDR1 reads SQVTM; CDR2 reads ANQGSEA. The CDR3 loop spans 14 amino acids. CDR3: CSGTGTVSYNEQFF.

V usage is TRBV4-3 and J usage is TRBJ1-2. Per germline, CDR1 LGHNA and CDR2 YSLEER. The CDR3 loop spans 16 amino acids. The CDR3 reads CASSQESSPGDYGYTF.

V usage is TRBV12-3 or TRBV12-4 and J usage is TRBJ2-7; checking the TCRdb D call of TRBD2 is not possible without DNA. CDR3 length: 15 amino acids. The chain's CDR3 is CASSPSGVAPYEQYF.

The CDR3 here is CASNPTGYGEKLFF. The rearrangement uses TRBV2 and TRBJ1-4; TCRdb outputs TRBD1, but without DNA this stays unchecked. The germline V gene has CDR1 SNHLY and CDR2 FYNNEI. This CDR3 contains 14 residues. The full variable domain, with the rest looked up from reference TRBV2 and TRBJ1-4, is EPEVTQTPSHQVTQMGQEVILRCVPISNHLYFYWYRQILGQKVEFLVSFYNNEISEKSEIFDDQFSVERPDGSNFTLKIRSTKLEDSAMYFCASNPTGYGEKLFFGSGTQLSVL.